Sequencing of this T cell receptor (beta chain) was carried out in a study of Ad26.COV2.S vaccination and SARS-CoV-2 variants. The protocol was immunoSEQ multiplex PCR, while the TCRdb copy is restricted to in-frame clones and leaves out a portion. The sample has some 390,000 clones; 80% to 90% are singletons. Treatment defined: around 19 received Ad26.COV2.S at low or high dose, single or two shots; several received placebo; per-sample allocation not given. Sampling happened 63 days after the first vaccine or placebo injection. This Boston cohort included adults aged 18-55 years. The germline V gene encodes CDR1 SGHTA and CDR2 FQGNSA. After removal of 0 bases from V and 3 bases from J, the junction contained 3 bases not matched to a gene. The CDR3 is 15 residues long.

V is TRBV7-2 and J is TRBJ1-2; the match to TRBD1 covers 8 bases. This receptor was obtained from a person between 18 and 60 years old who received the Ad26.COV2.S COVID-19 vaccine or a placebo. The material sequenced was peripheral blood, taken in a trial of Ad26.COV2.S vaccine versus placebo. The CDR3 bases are TGTGCCAGCAGCTTAGCGACGGACAGGGACTATGGCTACACCTTC. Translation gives CASSLATDRDYGYTF.